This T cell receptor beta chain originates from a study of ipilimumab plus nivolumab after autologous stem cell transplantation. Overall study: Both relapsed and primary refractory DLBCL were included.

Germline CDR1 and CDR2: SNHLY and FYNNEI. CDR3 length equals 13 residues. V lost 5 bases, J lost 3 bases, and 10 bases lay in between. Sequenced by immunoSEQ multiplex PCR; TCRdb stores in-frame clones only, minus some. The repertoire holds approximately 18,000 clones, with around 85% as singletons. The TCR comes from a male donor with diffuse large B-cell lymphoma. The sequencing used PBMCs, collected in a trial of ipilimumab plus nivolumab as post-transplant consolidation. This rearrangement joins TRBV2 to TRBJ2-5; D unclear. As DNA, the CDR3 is TGTGCCAGCAGTAGACCCGTCGAAGAGACCCAGTACTTC. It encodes CASSRPVEETQYF.